This T cell receptor beta chain appears in the sequencing data of a study of T cell changes during pregnancy in multiple sclerosis (dated by TCRdb to about 2019). Regarding the study in general: Changes in the T cell repertoire over the course of pregnancy were examined in this study in women with multiple sclerosis.

This clone was observed a single time. The specificity of this receptor is unknown. Per-base quality was not reported, and no clone a single base away is much larger than it. V loses 1 base at its end and J loses 7 bases; junction bases beyond the gene matches: 8. The CDR3 numbers 15 residues from cysteine through phenylalanine. The read is trimmed to its CDR3 DNA, 45 bases read in frame from base 1. Library method: the immunoSEQ multiplex PCR assay. The table comes from immuneACCESS by way of TCRdb, which keeps in-frame sequences with V and J called. Part of the clones is missing from these tables; in studies checked, under half for an unresolved V gene and the rest for unknown reasons. For this sample the table gives 40,000 or so clones, of which roughly nine tenths were detected only once. In total, the top ten clones hold over 10% of the sample.

The receptor chain draws on TRBV5-3 and TRBJ2-1; TRBD1 aligns with 7 central bases. TRBV5-3 is an open reading frame whose function is uncertain. The receptor's source is a female donor with multiple sclerosis, enrolled in a pregnancy study. The starting material was CD8+ T cells from peripheral blood mononuclear cells, obtained in the first trimester of pregnancy. The DNA is as follows: TGTGCCAGAAGCTTGTGGACAGGCCTACAGAATGAGCAGTTCTTC. Translated, this is CARSLWTGLQNEQFF.